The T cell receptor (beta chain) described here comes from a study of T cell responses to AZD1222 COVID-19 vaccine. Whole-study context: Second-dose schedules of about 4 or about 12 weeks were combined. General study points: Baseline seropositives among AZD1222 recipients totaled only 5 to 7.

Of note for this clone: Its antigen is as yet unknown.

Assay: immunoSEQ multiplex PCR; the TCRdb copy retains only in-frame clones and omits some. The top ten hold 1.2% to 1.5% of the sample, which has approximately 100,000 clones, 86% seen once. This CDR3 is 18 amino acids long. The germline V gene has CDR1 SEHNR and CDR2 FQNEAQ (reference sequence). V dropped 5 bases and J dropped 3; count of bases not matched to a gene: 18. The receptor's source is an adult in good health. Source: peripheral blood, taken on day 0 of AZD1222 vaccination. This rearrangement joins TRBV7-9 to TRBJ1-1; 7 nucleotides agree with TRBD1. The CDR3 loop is CASSPGLVVTGTDTEAFF. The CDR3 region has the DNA TGTGCCAGCAGCCCCGGGCTTGTAGTGACAGGGACGGACACTGAAGCTTTCTTT.